This T cell receptor beta chain was sequenced in a study of blood T cell repertoires in COVID-19. Study overall: Sites across the United States, Italy and Spain contributed samples from acute and convalescent COVID-19. In each case, the material was cDNA or gDNA derived from T cells, B-cell-depleted T cells, or PBMCs.

The CDR3 sequence is 16 residues long. J was trimmed by 1 base and V by 0 bases; bases with no gene match: 3. Germline V gene sequence: CDR1 LGHNA, CDR2 YNFKEQ. Per the original methods: Estimated nucleated cell counts came from reference gene primer amplification. Clones were read by immunoSEQ multiplex PCR, and TCRdb kept only the in-frame ones, dropping some. Clone size and the V and J calls come from that table; the DNA yielded D and trimming. The table records some 200,000 clones, around 94% of them present only once. The clonotype was recovered from a man younger than 45 with COVID-19, enrolled during active disease. This chain uses TRBV4-2 with TRBJ2-1, with TRBD2 identical over 7 bases. The specimen was peripheral blood. Written as DNA, the CDR3 is TGTGCCAGCAGCCAAGAACCTAGCGGTTCCTACAATGAGCAGTTCTTC. Protein sequence: CASSQEPSGSYNEQFF.